The 28 T cell receptor beta chains listed next were all sequenced from one sample in a study of shared clonotypes between healthy human individuals (dated by TCRdb to the early 2020s). CD8 naive samples were CD45RO-negative cells positively selected for CCR7, giving a CD45RA+CCR7+ population that excluded TemRA cells. The library was obtained by the immunoSEQ multiplex PCR assay. The clones in this table, taken by TCRdb from immuneACCESS, are in-frame only. Not every clone is retained; where verified, under half of the shortfall comes from an unresolved V gene, and the cause of the rest is unknown. A total of 600,000 or so clones appear in this sample, 85% to 95% of them only once. Of the sample, over 0.095% falls within the top ten clones. Sequenced material: naive CD8+ T cells sorted from blood. According to the study, the label for this sample's cell subset or site signals: CD45RA+CCR7+. The receptor source for this set is a woman aged 25 to 39 in good health.

The chain couples TRBV5-4 to TRBJ1-1; D is uncertain. CDR1 and CDR2 (germline): SGHNT, YYREEE (reference sequence). The CDR3 runs 14 residues. The V end lost 4 bases, the J end lost 7 bases, and 17 bases lay between the germline ends. The CDR3 DNA is TGTGCCAGCAGCCCATCAAAGGATATCGGTGAAGCTTTCTTT. Protein product: CASSPSKDIGEAFF.

This chain links TRBV2 with TRBJ1-4; tentative D call: TRBD1 (6 bases). The CDR3 spans 15 residues. Germline V lookup: CDR1 SNHLY, CDR2 FYNNEI. The V end lost 8 bases, the J end lost 2 bases, and 15 bases lay between the germline ends. The CDR3 sequence is CASGNTGSTNEKLFF. The CDR3 nucleotides are TGTGCCAGCGGAAACACAGGGTCGACTAATGAAAAACTGTTTTTT.

As concerns this clone: Other DNA sequences in this specimen translate into the identical CDR3. This chain connects TRBV29-1 to TRBJ2-7; TRBD2 is a possible D gene (5 bases). Per the germline V gene, CDR1 is SQVTM and CDR2 is ANQGSEA. The CDR3 is 10 amino acids. Trimming left V 4 bases short and J 4 bases short, with 5 bases between. CDR3: CSVGGYEQYF. CDR3 sequence (DNA): TGCAGCGTTGGCGGGTACGAGCAGTACTTC.

This chain connects TRBV27 to TRBJ2-3, with D maybe TRBD2 (5 bases). Deletions cut 2 bases from V and 3 bases from J, with 18 bases between. The CDR3 is 17 residues long. Germline-derived CDR1 and CDR2 are MNHEY and SMNVEV (reference sequence). In nucleotides, the CDR3 is TGTGCCAGCAGTTTACGGACTCGGACCTCTGAAACAGATACGCAGTATTTT. Amino acid sequence: CASSLRTRTSETDTQYF.

The rearrangement uses TRBV6-6 and TRBJ2-1; 12 nucleotides match TRBD1. The germline gives CDR1 MNHNY, CDR2 SVGAGI (reference sequence). CDR3 length: 14 residues. V trimming: 8 bases; J trimming: 9 bases; junction bases outside the gene matches: 8. CDR3 sequence reads: CASEGTGGAGEQFF. The CDR3, as DNA: TGTGCCAGCGAAGGGACAGGGGGCGCGGGTGAGCAGTTCTTC.

This chain connects TRBV28 to TRBJ1-3; the D is unclear. The CDR3 consists of 11 residues. Germline V gives CDR1 MDHEN, CDR2 SYDVKM. V lost 7 bases to trimming and J lost 7 bases, with 8 bases between them. CDR3 DNA: TGTGCCAGCACCTTGGGTAACACCATATATTTT. This translates into CASTLGNTIYF.

The rearrangement joins TRBV19 to TRBJ1-2; no clear D. The CDR3 has 15 residues. Trimming left V 9 bases short and J 0 bases short, with 17 bases between. From germline, CDR1 is LNHDA and CDR2 SQIVND (reference sequence). Here the CDR3 reads CASNEWTGPNYGYTF. The CDR3, as DNA: TGTGCCAGCAATGAATGGACCGGACCTAACTATGGCTACACCTTC. The full variable domain, rest sourced from reference TRBV19 and TRBJ1-2, is DGGITQSPKYLFRKEGQNVTLSCEQNLNHDAMYWYRQDPGQGLRLIYYSQIVNDFQKGDIAEGYSVSREKKESFPLTVTSAQKNPTAFYLCASNEWTGPNYGYTFGSGTRLTVV.

The gene calls are TRBV6-5 and TRBJ1-2, with TRBD1 matching 8 bases. The junction had 7 bases not matched to a gene; V was cut back by 5 bases and J by 5 bases. CDR3 length equals 14 residues. The germline CDR1 and CDR2 sequences are MNHEY and SVGAGI. Here the CDR3 reads CASSPDRVFYGYTF. The CDR3 DNA sequence: TGTGCCAGCAGTCCGGACAGGGTATTTTATGGCTACACCTTC.

The chain uses TRBV27 and TRBJ2-2; TRBD1 is a possible D gene (5 bases). Trimming shortened V by 7 bases and J by 1 base, and 10 bases separated the two germline ends. The CDR3 length is 14 residues. Germline V gene sequence: CDR1 MNHEY, CDR2 SMNVEV (reference sequence). In DNA, the CDR3 is TGTGCCAGCACCTACGGACAGAACACCGGGGAGCTGTTTTTT. Translated: CASTYGQNTGELFF.

This chain links TRBV30 with TRBJ1-3, with no clear D. This CDR3 is built from 11 residues. In germline, CDR1 is GTSNPN, CDR2 SVGIG (reference sequence). The ends were cut back, 5 bases at V and 8 bases at J, with 10 bases in the middle. CDR3 amino acids: CAWLSVHTIYF. The CDR3 nucleotides read TGTGCCTGGCTCTCGGTACACACCATATATTTT.

The chain couples TRBV14 to TRBJ2-7; D is uncertain. This CDR3 region has 13 residues. Germline V lookup: CDR1 SGHDN, CDR2 FVKESK. Trimming took 3 bases from V and 7 from J, leaving 13 bases between them. CDR3 in amino acids: CASSQVRFMEQYF. CDR3 bases: TGTGCCAGCAGCCAGGTGCGGTTCATGGAGCAGTACTTC.

This chain joins TRBV11-2 and TRBJ1-4, with D uncertain. Trimming pared 0 bases from V and 0 bases from J, leaving 11 bases between. CDR1 and CDR2 from the germline V gene are SGHAT and FQNNGV. This CDR3 is 17 amino acids long. The CDR3 coding sequence is TGTGCCAGCAGCTTAGAGCCGGGTTTGGCAACTAATGAAAAACTGTTTTTT. Protein sequence: CASSLEPGLATNEKLFF.

V usage is TRBV28 and J usage is TRBJ2-7, with 7 bases matching TRBD2. The CDR3 runs to 12 residues. The V gene end was trimmed by 9 bases and the J gene end by 3 bases; junction bases not matched to a gene: 5. Looked up from germline, CDR1 is MDHEN and CDR2 is SYDVKM. The CDR3 bases are TGTGCCAGTAGCGGGTGGGGCTACGAGCAGTACTTC. This sequence encodes CASSGWGYEQYF.

V is TRBV19 and J is TRBJ1-1; weak D call: TRBD1 (6 bases). The CDR3 contains 14 residues. CDR1 and CDR2 from the germline V gene are LNHDA and SQIVND (reference sequence). Between the trimmed V and J ends, which lost 9 bases and 5 bases, there was a span of 19 bases. The CDR3 DNA reads as TGTGCCAGCCCTGGAGAAGGGGGTTGGACTGAAGCTTTCTTT. Protein product: CASPGEGGWTEAFF.

This chain uses TRBV7-9 with TRBJ1-2, with a weak D call TRBD1 (5 bases). This CDR3 has 15 residues. Germline CDR1 reads SEHNR; CDR2 reads FQNEAQ (reference sequence). Deletions cut 3 bases from V and 2 bases from J, with 13 bases between. CDR3 protein: CASSFTGGDNYGYTF. CDR3 DNA sequence: TGTGCCAGCAGCTTCACCGGGGGGGACAACTATGGCTACACCTTC.

The rearrangement joins TRBV19 to TRBJ2-7; D not resolved. Trimming took off 8 bases at V and 0 bases at J, with 11 bases between the two ends. Germline V gene lookup returns CDR1 LNHDA and CDR2 SQIVND (reference sequence). The CDR3 length is 13 residues. CDR3 residues: CASSAAGSYEQYF. For the CDR3, the DNA is TGTGCCAGTTCAGCAGCAGGCTCCTACGAGCAGTACTTC.

The chain combines TRBV6-1 with TRBJ2-7; 7 bases are a match to TRBD2. This CDR3 is 15 amino acids long. The germline CDR1 and CDR2 sequences are MNHNS and SASEGT. Trimming cost V 0 bases and J 2 bases; bases outside gene matches: 4. CDR3 sequence (DNA): TGTGCCAGCAGTGAAGCGCCTAGCGGCCCCTACGAGCAGTACTTC. Its protein product is CASSEAPSGPYEQYF.

The V call is TRBV29-1, the J call TRBJ2-3; 8 bases align to TRBD2. The germline V gene has CDR1 SQVTM and CDR2 ANQGSEA. The CDR3 has 13 residues. J gave up 0 bases and V 8 bases, and 4 bases lay outside the gene matches. CDR3 protein: CSTSGTSTDTQYF. DNA for the CDR3: TGCAGCACTAGCGGCACTAGCACAGATACGCAGTATTTT.

The rearrangement joins TRBV4-1 to TRBJ1-1; D not resolved. The V end lost 0 bases, the J end lost 0 bases, and 5 bases lay between the germline ends. This CDR3 contains 14 residues. Germline CDR1 and CDR2: MGHRA and YSYEKL. The CDR3 spells CASSQEPLNTEAFF. Here the CDR3 DNA reads TGCGCCAGCAGCCAAGAACCGTTGAACACTGAAGCTTTCTTT.

The V and J genes are TRBV11-3 and TRBJ2-2; 10 bases align to TRBD2. The CDR3 covers 19 residues. Germline assignment: CDR1 SGHNT and CDR2 YENEEA. The ends lost 5 bases at V and 4 bases at J; junction bases unmatched: 16. CDR3 loop: CASSPPGSGRISVTGELFF. Here the CDR3 DNA reads TGTGCCAGCAGCCCCCCGGGTAGCGGGAGGATTTCGGTCACCGGGGAGCTGTTTTTT.

The chain joins TRBV25-1 to TRBJ1-4; D possibly corresponds to TRBD1 (5 bases). V was shortened by 8 bases and J by 10 bases, with 20 bases between the two germline ends. The CDR3 is 14 residues long. CDR1 and CDR2 (germline): MGHDK, SYGVNS. CDR3 residues: CASQPGGASGKLFF. CDR3 nucleotide sequence: TGTGCCAGCCAGCCTGGCGGGGCCAGCGGAAAACTGTTTTTT.

The chain has TRBV29-1 and TRBJ1-2; D remains ambiguous. Germline V gives CDR1 SQVTM, CDR2 ANQGSEA. V lost 5 bases to trimming and J lost 8 bases, with 21 bases between them. The length of the CDR3 is 14 residues. CDR3 DNA sequence: TGCAGCGTTAACCCCATAAGGGTCGGAGGCGGCTACACCTTC. Protein sequence: CSVNPIRVGGGYTF.

This chain joins TRBV29-1 and TRBJ1-2, with D unclear. CDR1 is SQVTM, CDR2 ANQGSEA, per germline. Deletions cut 3 bases from V and 5 bases from J, with 10 bases between. The CDR3 sequence is 12 residues long. DNA for the CDR3: TGCAGCGTTGAGATCCCGTCTTATGGCTACACCTTC. Translating gives CSVEIPSYGYTF.

The V gene is TRBV28, the J gene TRBJ2-5, with a tentative D call TRBD2 (6 bases). Germline CDR1 is MDHEN and CDR2 is SYDVKM. The CDR3 totals 13 residues. V lost 5 bases to trimming and J lost 5 bases, with 12 bases between them. The CDR3 bases are TGTGCCAGCAGTGCGGGACCTTCGGAGACCCAGTACTTC. Translating gives CASSAGPSETQYF.

This rearrangement joins TRBV19 to TRBJ2-5; 10 positions match TRBD2. V lost 7 bases and J lost 1; bases outside the gene matches: 6. This CDR3 spans 15 amino acids. In germline, CDR1 is LNHDA, CDR2 SQIVND (reference sequence). CDR3 nucleotides: TGTGCCAGTATCGCTAGCGGGAGTCCCCAAGAGACCCAGTACTTC. Translated, it gives CASIASGSPQETQYF.

The chain couples TRBV28 to TRBJ1-5; no definite D call. V was trimmed by 3 bases and J by 2 bases, leaving 8 bases between them. Germline V gives CDR1 MDHEN, CDR2 SYDVKM. This CDR3 contains 14 residues. The CDR3 region has the DNA TGTGCCAGCAGTTTCGATAGCGGCAATCAGCCCCAGCATTTT. Its translation: CASSFDSGNQPQHF.

J is TRBJ2-1 and V is TRBV30; TRBD2 is a possible D gene (5 bases). The CDR3 runs to 12 residues. The germline V gene has CDR1 GTSNPN and CDR2 SVGIG (reference sequence). V lost 0 bases to trimming and J lost 8 bases, with 8 bases between them. The CDR3 loop is CAWSVASHEQFF. CDR3 sequence (DNA): TGTGCCTGGAGTGTGGCTAGCCATGAGCAGTTCTTC.

The chain uses TRBV21-1 and TRBJ2-5; the table's D call, TRBD1, has no DNA check behind it. The J call may not be correct, given that the DNA end is closer to TRBJ2-7. TRBV21-1 is listed as a pseudogene. This CDR3 has 15 residues. CDR3 loop: CASSGHRDKTYEQYF. CDR3 bases: TGTGCCAGCAGCGGCCACCGGGACAAGACCTACGAGCAGTACTTC.